A single sample gave rise to the 29 T cell receptor beta chains below, sequenced in a study of identical twins. MiXCR was run by TCRdb on the 5' RACE reads, yielding one entry per CDR3 protein. The table has roughly 1.6 million distinct CDR3 sequences, around a third seen once. The sample was cord blood. Receptors were obtained from a newborn girl in good health.

The V call is TRBV20-1, the J call TRBJ2-5; D gene ambiguous. This CDR3 is built from 10 residues. CDR1 and CDR2 (germline): DFQATT, SNEGSKA (reference sequence). V lost 8 bases, J lost 11 bases, and 15 bases lay in between. The CDR3 nucleotides are TGCAGTCCCGACCGGGCTGAGCAGTACTTC. Translation: CSPDRAEQYF.

V gene TRBV11-2 combines with J gene TRBJ1-1; D call uncertain. V gave up 5 bases and J gave up 6 bases, with 13 bases separating them. The CDR3 runs 13 residues. From germline, CDR1 is SGHAT and CDR2 FQNNGV. CDR3 DNA sequence: TGTGCCAGCAGCCTCGGGAGGAGCCCTGAAGCTTTCTTT. It translates to CASSLGRSPEAFF.

V gene TRBV5-1 combines with J gene TRBJ2-5; 8 bases map to TRBD2. V gave up 0 bases and J gave up 5 bases; unmatched junction bases: 12. CDR1 is SGHRS, CDR2 YFSETQ, per germline. There are 17 residues in the CDR3. The CDR3 region is CASSLEERELGVETQYF. CDR3 in DNA: TGCGCCAGCAGCTTGGAGGAGCGGGAGTTAGGTGTGGAGACCCAGTACTTC.

The gene calls are TRBV20-1 and TRBJ2-3; D not certain. The CDR3 consists of 14 residues. Trimming took off 7 bases at V and 4 bases at J, with 18 bases between the two ends. The V gene's germline CDR1 is DFQATT and CDR2 SNEGSKA (reference sequence). Here the CDR3 reads CSERLSLRPDTQYF. The DNA for the CDR3 is TGCAGTGAACGGCTCTCTTTGAGGCCAGATACGCAGTATTTT.

V and J are TRBV5-4 and TRBJ2-1; the match to TRBD2 covers 8 bases. CDR1 is SGHNT, CDR2 YYREEE, per germline (reference sequence). The CDR3 contains 15 residues. J lost 4 bases, V lost 4 bases, and 7 bases had no gene match. The CDR3 reads CASSPGLGQYNEQFF. The CDR3, as DNA: TGTGCCAGCAGCCCGGGACTAGGCCAATACAATGAGCAGTTCTTC.

The chain couples TRBV7-8 to TRBJ1-1; D gene ambiguous. The germline gives CDR1 SGHVS, CDR2 FQNEAQ. The CDR3 length is 16 residues. V was cut by 2 bases and J by 0 bases, with 13 bases left in between. Here the CDR3 reads CASSLYPRAMNTEAFF. The CDR3 DNA reads as TGTGCCAGCAGCTTATATCCTAGGGCCATGAACACTGAAGCTTTCTTT.

CDR3 DNA: TGTGCCAGCAGCTTATCCTTTGGTGGGACCCCGGAGTACTTC. This gives the protein CASSLSFGGTPEYF. This sequence joins TRBV7-2 and TRBJ2-4; D may be TRBD1 or TRBD2 (5 bases each). There are 14 residues in the CDR3. V was pared by 2 bases and J by 14 bases, with 19 bases between. In germline, CDR1 is SGHTA, CDR2 FQGNSA.

This chain connects TRBV20-1 to TRBJ2-4; 10 bases agree with TRBD1. The CDR3 extends over 13 amino acids. V lost 3 bases to trimming and J lost 5 bases; unmatched junction nucleotides: 1. Germline CDR1 is DFQATT and CDR2 is SNEGSKA (reference sequence). The CDR3 spells CSASGTGENIQYF. CDR3 sequence (DNA): TGCAGTGCTAGTGGGACAGGGGAAAACATTCAGTACTTC.

This clonotype was found a few times. The CDR3 DNA is TGTGCCAGCAGTGAGAAGCGGGGGGTTGACACAGATACGCAGTATTTT. Its translation: CASSEKRGVDTDTQYF. The rearrangement links TRBV25-1 to TRBJ2-3; 9 positions agree with TRBD2. The germline gives CDR1 MGHDK, CDR2 SYGVNS. Germline trimming cut 3 bases from V and 2 bases from J; bases unmatched to any gene: 6. CDR3 length: 16 amino acids.

The chain uses TRBV12-3 or TRBV12-4 and TRBJ2-1; 7 positions agree with TRBD2. The better agreement between TRBJ2-7 and the DNA end casts doubt on the J call. CDR3 length: 16 residues. The CDR3 DNA sequence: TGTGCCAGCAGTTTATGGTCGCGGGGGTCCTACAATGAGCAGTACTTC. Translated, it gives CASSLWSRGSYNEQYF.

This sequence joins TRBV9 and TRBJ2-3, with 10 bases that match TRBD2. V gave up 2 bases and J gave up 6 bases; unmatched junction bases: 12. The CDR3 sequence is 17 residues long. Germline assignment: CDR1 SGDLS and CDR2 YYNGEE. The CDR3 sequence: CASSVRLAGHRGDTQYF. The CDR3 DNA reads as TGTGCCAGCAGCGTGCGACTAGCGGGCCATCGAGGGGATACGCAGTATTTT.

With regard to this clonotype: One end of the junction is discordant with germline, which a read error may explain. The chain couples TRBV6-6 to TRBJ1-6, with a weak D call TRBD1 (5 bases). The CDR3 extends over 14 amino acids. Germline values: CDR1 MNHNY, CDR2 SVGAGI (reference sequence). CDR3 bases: TGTGCCAGCAGTCTTACCCCCAGGGAACCACCCCCCCACTTT. It encodes CASSLTPREPPPHF.

This clonotype was counted only a few times. The chain carries TRBV20-1 and TRBJ2-1; perhaps TRBD1 as D (5 bases). V was trimmed by 3 bases and J by 0 bases, leaving 9 bases between them. The CDR3 spans 14 residues. Per germline, CDR1 DFQATT and CDR2 SNEGSKA (reference sequence). The CDR3 loop is CSASWGSSYNEQFF. The CDR3, as DNA: TGCAGTGCTAGTTGGGGCAGCTCCTACAATGAGCAGTTCTTC.

The CDR3: CSARFAGGSGANVLTF. CDR3 DNA sequence: TGCAGTGCTAGATTTGCGGGAGGTTCTGGGGCCAACGTCCTGACTTTC. The chain links TRBV20-1 to TRBJ2-6, with 8 bases that match TRBD2. From germline, CDR1 is DFQATT and CDR2 SNEGSKA (reference sequence). The CDR3 extends over 16 amino acids. Trimming at V came to 2 bases and at J to 1 base, leaving 4 bases not matched to a gene.

The rearrangement joins TRBV4-2 to TRBJ2-3; TRBD2 matches at 13 bases. Losses at the gene ends were 1 base for V and 6 bases for J; bases not matched to a gene: 7. CDR3 size: 17 residues. Germline V CDR1 and CDR2: LGHNA, YNFKEQ. CDR3 in amino acids: CASSQGTSGRHWDTQYF. The CDR3 region has the DNA TGTGCCAGCAGCCAAGGGACTAGCGGGAGACACTGGGATACGCAGTATTTT.

A remark on this clonotype: A far larger clone is just one base off, so this is likely a read error. The chain has TRBV10-3 and TRBJ1-5; D call uncertain. Germline CDR1 reads ENHRY; CDR2 reads SYGVKD. The CDR3 totals 12 residues. This CDR3 reads CAVSEGNQPQHF. Here the CDR3 DNA reads TGTGCCGTCAGTGAAGGGAATCAGCCCCAGCATTTT.

The rearrangement uses TRBV28 and TRBJ1-5; D is perhaps TRBD1 (5 bases). The CDR3 contains 15 residues. V shed 5 bases and J shed 4 bases, with 15 bases lying between them. Germline-derived CDR1 and CDR2 are MDHEN and SYDVKM. In DNA form, the CDR3 reads TGTGCCAGCAGTCCCCTGGGACGGAAGAATCAGCCCCAGCATTTT. Its protein product is CASSPLGRKNQPQHF.

This clonotype has just a few counts. V gene TRBV20-1 combines with J gene TRBJ1-2; D remains unclear. The germline gives CDR1 DFQATT, CDR2 SNEGSKA (reference sequence). Trimming took 4 bases from V and 8 from J, leaving 23 bases between them. The CDR3 spans 15 residues. This chain's CDR3 is CSANKARHLKGGYTF. The DNA of the CDR3 is TGCAGTGCTAATAAGGCGAGACACCTAAAGGGCGGCTACACCTTC.

This chain connects TRBV3-1 to TRBJ1-1; 9 bases line up with TRBD1. The CDR3 loop spans 15 amino acids. Germline CDR1 and CDR2: LGHDT and YNNKEL (reference sequence). Unmatched junction bases numbered 6, after V lost 3 bases and J lost 4 bases. The CDR3, as DNA: TGTGCCAGCAGCCAGGATTACAGGGGGCTCACTGAAGCTTTCTTT. Translating it yields CASSQDYRGLTEAFF.

The rearrangement uses TRBV3-1 and TRBJ1-2; D possibly corresponds to TRBD1 (5 bases). Trimming left V 0 bases short and J 7 bases short, with 15 bases between. CDR1 LGHDT and CDR2 YNNKEL come from the germline V gene (reference sequence). This CDR3 is 15 amino acids long. CDR3 in DNA: TGTGCCAGCAGCCAAGATCTGCCAGGGTTGGGTGGCTACACCTTC. It is translated as CASSQDLPGLGGYTF.

The rearrangement links TRBV20-1 to TRBJ2-2; possible D gene TRBD1, 6 bases. Per the germline V gene, CDR1 is DFQATT and CDR2 is SNEGSKA (reference sequence). This CDR3 spans 14 amino acids. V was clipped by 6 bases and J by 0 bases, with 11 bases between them. The CDR3 is CSAGQYSNTGELFF. The CDR3 DNA reads TGCAGTGCCGGACAGTACTCGAACACCGGGGAGCTGTTTTTT.

V gene TRBV11-2 combines with J gene TRBJ2-3, with 14 bases fitting TRBD2. Per the germline V gene, CDR1 is SGHAT and CDR2 is FQNNGV. Losses at the gene ends were 5 bases for V and 4 bases for J; bases not matched to a gene: 5. The CDR3 runs 16 residues. CDR3 nucleotides: TGTGCCAGCAGCCCGACTAGCGGGGGGGTCGCAGATACGCAGTATTTT. It encodes CASSPTSGGVADTQYF.

This clonotype was observed a handful of times. This chain links TRBV2 with TRBJ1-1, with a weak D call TRBD1 (6 bases). Trimming took 9 bases from V and 1 from J, leaving 9 bases between them. Germline V gene sequence: CDR1 SNHLY, CDR2 FYNNEI. The CDR3 runs to 12 residues. The CDR3 loop reads CASDRRNTEAFF. The CDR3 coding sequence is TGTGCCAGTGACAGGAGGAACACTGAAGCTTTCTTT.

This clonotype was detected a few times. The chain employs TRBV20-1 and TRBJ2-1; 9 nucleotides match TRBD2. The junction had 3 bases not matched to a gene; V was cut back by 5 bases and J by 7 bases. Germline CDR1 and CDR2: DFQATT and SNEGSKA (reference sequence). The CDR3 runs to 12 residues. The CDR3 reads CSAPRGGNEQFF. The CDR3, as DNA: TGCAGTGCTCCGCGGGGGGGGAATGAGCAGTTCTTC.

The table lists this clonotype with many counts. This chain joins TRBV3-1 and TRBJ2-7; D is ambiguous. V lost 0 bases and J 3 bases, leaving 6 bases between the germline ends. Germline V lookup: CDR1 LGHDT, CDR2 YNNKEL (reference sequence). CDR3 size: 13 residues. In nucleotides, the CDR3 is TGTGCCAGCAGCCAAGATCTCCGCTACGAGCAGTACTTC. This gives the protein CASSQDLRYEQYF.

This clonotype came up a few times. The chain employs TRBV18 and TRBJ1-4; D is undetermined. The CDR3 is 15 residues long. The germline V and J ends were trimmed by 1 base and 4 bases, with 10 bases remaining between them. Germline V gene data show CDR1 as KGHSH and CDR2 as LQKENI. Here the CDR3 reads CASSPRADSNEKLFF. The CDR3, as DNA: TGTGCCAGCTCACCACGGGCGGATAGTAATGAAAAACTGTTTTTT.

This clonotype showed up many times. The gene calls are TRBV4-1 and TRBJ2-1, with 10 bases matching TRBD2. The CDR3 has 17 residues. J gave up 3 bases and V 0 bases, and 5 bases lay outside the gene matches. Germline V lookup: CDR1 MGHRA, CDR2 YSYEKL. In nucleotides, the CDR3 is TGCGCCAGCAGCCAAGATCTCCGGACTAGCGGCTACAATGAGCAGTTCTTC. The encoded protein is CASSQDLRTSGYNEQFF.

The CDR3 DNA is TGCGCCAGCAGCTTGGCGACAGGAGCCAAAAACATTCAGTACTTC. Translated: CASSLATGAKNIQYF. The chain combines TRBV5-1 with TRBJ2-4; TRBD1 might be the D (6 bases). The V and J ends lost 0 bases and 0 bases respectively, with 7 bases between them. Per the germline V gene, CDR1 is SGHRS and CDR2 is YFSETQ. This CDR3 has 15 amino acids.

The chain links TRBV30 to TRBJ1-6; D is uncertain. CDR1 and CDR2 (germline): GTSNPN, SVGIG (reference sequence). The CDR3 covers 14 residues. The V and J ends lost 4 bases and 8 bases respectively, with 15 bases between them. The CDR3 DNA reads as TGTGCCTGGACGTGGGCAGTCTCCGATTCACCCCTCCACTTT. The encoded protein is CAWTWAVSDSPLHF.